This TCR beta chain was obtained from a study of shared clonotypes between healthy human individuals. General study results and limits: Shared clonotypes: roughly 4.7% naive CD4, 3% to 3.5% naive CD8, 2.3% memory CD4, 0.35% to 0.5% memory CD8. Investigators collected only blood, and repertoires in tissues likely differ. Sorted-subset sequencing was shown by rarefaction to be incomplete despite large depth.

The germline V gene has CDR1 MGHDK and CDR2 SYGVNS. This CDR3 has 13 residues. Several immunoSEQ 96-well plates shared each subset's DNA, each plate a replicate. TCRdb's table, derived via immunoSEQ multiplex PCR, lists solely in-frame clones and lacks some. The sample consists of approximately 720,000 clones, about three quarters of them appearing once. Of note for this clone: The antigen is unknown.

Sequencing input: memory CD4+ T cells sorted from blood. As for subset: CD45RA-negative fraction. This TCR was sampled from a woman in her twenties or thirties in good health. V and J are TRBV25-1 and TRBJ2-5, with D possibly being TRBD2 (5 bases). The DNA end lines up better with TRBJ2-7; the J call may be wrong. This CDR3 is CASSEEGNYEQYF. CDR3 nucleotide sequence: TGTGCCAGCAGTGAAGAGGGCAACTACGAGCAGTACTTC.